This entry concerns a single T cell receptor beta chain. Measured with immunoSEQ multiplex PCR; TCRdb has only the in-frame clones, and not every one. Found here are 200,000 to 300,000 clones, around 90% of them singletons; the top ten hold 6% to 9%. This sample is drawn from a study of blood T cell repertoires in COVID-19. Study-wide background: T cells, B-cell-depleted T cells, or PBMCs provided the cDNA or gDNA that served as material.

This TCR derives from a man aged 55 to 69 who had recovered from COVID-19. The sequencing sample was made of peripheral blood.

The DNA for the CDR3 is TGCGCCAGCAGCTTGGACGGGACAGGGACGGATACGCAGTATTTT. As protein: CASSLDGTGTDTQYF. The chain recombines TRBV5-1 with TRBJ2-3; 9 nucleotides line up with TRBD1. CDR3 size: 15 residues. Per germline, CDR1 SGHRS and CDR2 YFSETQ. With 0 bases clipped from V and 6 bases from J, the junction kept 5 bases outside the gene matches.